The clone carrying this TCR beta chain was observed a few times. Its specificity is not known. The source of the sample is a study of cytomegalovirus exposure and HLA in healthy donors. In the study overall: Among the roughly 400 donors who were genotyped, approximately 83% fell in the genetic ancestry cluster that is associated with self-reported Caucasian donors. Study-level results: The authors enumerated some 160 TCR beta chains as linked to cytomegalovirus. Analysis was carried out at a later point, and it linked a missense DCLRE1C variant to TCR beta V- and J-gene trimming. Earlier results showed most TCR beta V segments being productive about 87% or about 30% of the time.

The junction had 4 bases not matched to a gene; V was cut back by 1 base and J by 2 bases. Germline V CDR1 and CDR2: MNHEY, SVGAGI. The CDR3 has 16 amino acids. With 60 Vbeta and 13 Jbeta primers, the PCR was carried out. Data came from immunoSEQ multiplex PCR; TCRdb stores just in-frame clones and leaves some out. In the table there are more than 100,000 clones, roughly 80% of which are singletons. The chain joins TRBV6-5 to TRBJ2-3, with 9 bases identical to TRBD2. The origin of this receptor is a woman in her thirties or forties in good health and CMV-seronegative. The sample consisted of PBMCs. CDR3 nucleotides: TGTGCCAGCAGTTACTTTTCTAGCGGGAACACAGATACGCAGTATTTT. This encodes CASSYFSSGNTDTQYF.